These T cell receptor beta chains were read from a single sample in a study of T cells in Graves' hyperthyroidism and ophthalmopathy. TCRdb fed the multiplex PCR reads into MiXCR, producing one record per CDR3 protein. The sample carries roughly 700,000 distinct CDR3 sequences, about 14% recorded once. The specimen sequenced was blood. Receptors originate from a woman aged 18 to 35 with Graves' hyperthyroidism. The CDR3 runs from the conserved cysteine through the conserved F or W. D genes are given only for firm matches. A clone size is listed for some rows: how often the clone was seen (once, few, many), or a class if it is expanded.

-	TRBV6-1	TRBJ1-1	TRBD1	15	CASSPGQGAPAEAFF	TGTGCCAGCAGTCCGGGACAGGGGGCGCCGGCTGAAGCTTTCTTT
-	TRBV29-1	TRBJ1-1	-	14	CSVVGRGKNTEAFF	TGCAGCGTTGTAGGTCGCGGTAAGAACACTGAAGCTTTCTTT
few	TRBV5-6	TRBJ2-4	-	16	CASSLNGDYSENIQYF	TGTGCCAGCAGCTTGAATGGGGATTATAGCGAAAACATTCAGTACTTC
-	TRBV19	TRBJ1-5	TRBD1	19	CASSIGRGRGTLINQPQHF	TGTGCCAGTAGTATTGGTAGGGGCAGGGGGACCCTAATCAATCAGCCCCAGCATTTT
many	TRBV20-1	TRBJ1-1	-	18	CSARRKDGAIRVNTEAFF	TGCAGTGCAAGACGGAAGGATGGGGCAATTCGGGTGAACACTGAAGCTTTCTTT
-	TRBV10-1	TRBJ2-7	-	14	CASSESGVSYEQYF	TGCGCCAGCAGTGAGTCGGGGGTCTCCTACGAGCAGTACTTC
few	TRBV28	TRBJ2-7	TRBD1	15	CASRPGTGASYEQYF	TGTGCCAGCAGGCCCGGGACAGGGGCCTCCTACGAGCAGTACTTC
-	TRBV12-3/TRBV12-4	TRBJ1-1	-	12	CASSFGGLEAFF	TGTGCCAGCAGTTTCGGGGGCCTTGAAGCTTTCTTT
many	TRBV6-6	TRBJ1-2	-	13	CASSYDGARGYTF	TGTGCCAGCAGTTACGACGGGGCACGGGGCTACACCTTC
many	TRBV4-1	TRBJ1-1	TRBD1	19	CASSQGGFRGRRFDTEAFF	TGCGCCAGCAGCCAGGGGGGATTCAGGGGGCGAAGGTTCGACACTGAAGCTTTCTTT
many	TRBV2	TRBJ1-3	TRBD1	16	CASRPQGFLSGNTIYF	TGTGCCAGCAGACCACAGGGGTTCCTCTCTGGAAACACCATATATTTT
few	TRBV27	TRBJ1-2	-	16	CASSLYPREANYGYTF	TGTGCCAGCAGTTTATACCCCCGGGAAGCTAACTATGGCTACACCTTC
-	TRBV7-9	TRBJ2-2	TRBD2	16	CASSRGSGGGTGELFF	TGTGCCAGCAGCCGGGGTAGCGGGGGGGGCACCGGGGAGCTGTTTTTT
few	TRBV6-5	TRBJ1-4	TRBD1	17	CASSNPPGTGENEKLFF	TGTGCCAGCAGTAACCCGCCCGGGACAGGCGAGAATGAAAAACTGTTTTTT
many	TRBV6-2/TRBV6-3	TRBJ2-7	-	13	CASSPGISHEQYF	TGTGCCAGCAGTCCGGGAATCTCCCACGAGCAGTACTTC
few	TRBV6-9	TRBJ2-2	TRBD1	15	CANSLGQGFTGELFF	TGTGCCAACAGTCTGGGACAGGGGTTTACCGGGGAGCTGTTTTTT
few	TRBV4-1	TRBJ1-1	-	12	CASSQVGLGAFF	TGCGCCAGCAGCCAGGTAGGACTCGGAGCTTTCTTT
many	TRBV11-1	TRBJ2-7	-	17	CASSPGAGRENSYEQYF	TGTGCCAGCAGCCCTGGAGCCGGCAGGGAAAACTCCTACGAGCAGTACTTC
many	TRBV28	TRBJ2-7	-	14	CASSLGLGSYEQYF	TGTGCCAGCAGTTTAGGTTTGGGTTCTTACGAGCAGTACTTC
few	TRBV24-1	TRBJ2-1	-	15	CATSDLGLGNNEQFF	TGTGCCACCAGTGATTTGGGTCTTGGGAATAATGAGCAGTTCTTC
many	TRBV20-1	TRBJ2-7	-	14	CSAPGDLAPYEQYF	TGCAGTGCTCCCGGGGACTTAGCGCCCTACGAGCAGTACTTC
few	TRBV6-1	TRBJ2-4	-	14	CASSVWYRKNIQYF	TGTGCCAGCAGTGTTTGGTACCGAAAAAACATTCAGTACTTC
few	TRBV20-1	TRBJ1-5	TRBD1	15	CSARYTGGANQPQHF	TGCAGTGCTAGATATACAGGGGGAGCGAATCAGCCCCAGCATTTT
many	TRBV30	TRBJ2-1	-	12	CAWRVRWNEQFF	TGTGCCTGGAGGGTTCGTTGGAATGAGCAGTTCTTC
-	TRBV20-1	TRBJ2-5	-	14	CSALTGEVLETQYF	TGCAGTGCTCTCACAGGGGAGGTTTTAGAGACCCAGTACTTC
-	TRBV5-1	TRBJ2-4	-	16	CASSLTQGSWKNIQYF	TGCGCCAGCAGCCTCACACAGGGCTCCTGGAAAAACATTCAGTACTTC
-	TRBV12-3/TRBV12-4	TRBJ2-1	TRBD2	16	CASSNPGSGSYNEQFF	TGTGCCAGCAGTAATCCGGGTAGCGGGTCCTACAATGAGCAGTTCTTC
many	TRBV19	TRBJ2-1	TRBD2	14	CASSPGLTTNEQFF	TGTGCCAGTAGTCCGGGACTAACGACAAATGAGCAGTTCTTC
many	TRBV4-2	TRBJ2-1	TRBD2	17	CASSPAGGGSNFDEQFF	TGTGCCAGCAGCCCAGCCGGCGGCGGGAGCAATTTCGATGAGCAGTTCTTC
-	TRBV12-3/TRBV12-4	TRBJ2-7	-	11	CASSEQNEQYF	TGTGCCAGCAGTGAACAAAATGAGCAGTACTTC
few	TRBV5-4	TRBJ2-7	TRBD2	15	CASSFGTSGGYEQYF	TGTGCCAGCAGCTTTGGGACTAGCGGGGGTTACGAGCAGTACTTC
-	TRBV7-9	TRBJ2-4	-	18	CASSFPDGYRIAKNIQYF	TGTGCCAGCAGCTTCCCCGACGGCTACCGAATAGCCAAAAACATTCAGTACTTC
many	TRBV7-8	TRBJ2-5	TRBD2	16	CASSLSSGRGGETQYF	TGTGCCAGCAGCTTATCAAGCGGGAGGGGGGGGGAGACCCAGTACTTC
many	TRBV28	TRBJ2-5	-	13	CASTASRIETQYF	TGTGCCAGCACCGCCTCTAGGATCGAGACCCAGTACTTC
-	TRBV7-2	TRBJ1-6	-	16	CASSFGQTPGNSPLHF	TGTGCCAGCAGCTTTGGCCAAACACCGGGGAATTCACCCCTCCACTTT
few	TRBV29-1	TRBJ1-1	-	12	CSVGPGGTEAFF	TGCAGCGTTGGCCCAGGCGGCACTGAAGCTTTCTTT
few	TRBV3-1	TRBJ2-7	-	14	CASSLSGALYEQYF	TGTGCCAGCAGCCTCTCTGGGGCACTCTACGAGCAGTACTTC
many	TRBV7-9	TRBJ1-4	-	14	CASSSPGAGEKLFF	TGTGCCAGCAGCTCACCCGGGGCTGGAGAAAAACTGTTTTTT
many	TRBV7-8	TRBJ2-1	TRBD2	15	CASSLKLAEHNEQFF	TGTGCCAGCAGCTTAAAACTAGCGGAACACAATGAGCAGTTCTTC
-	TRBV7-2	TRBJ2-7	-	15	CASSLTPGLAYEQYF	TGTGCCAGCAGCTTAACCCCCGGACTCGCCTACGAGCAGTACTTC
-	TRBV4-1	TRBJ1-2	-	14	CASSHGGAGYGCTF	TGCGCCAGCAGCCACGGAGGCGCGGGGTATGGCTGCACCTTC
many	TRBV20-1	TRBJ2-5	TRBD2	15	CSARGPLAAQETQYF	TGCAGTGCTAGAGGGCCACTAGCGGCTCAAGAGACCCAGTACTTC
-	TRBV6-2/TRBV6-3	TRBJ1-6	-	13	CASKGTGISPLHF	TGTGCCAGCAAAGGAACAGGGATCTCACCCCTCCACTTT
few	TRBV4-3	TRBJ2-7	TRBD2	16	CASSQGLAGEPYEQYF	TGCGCCAGCAGCCAAGGACTAGCGGGAGAGCCCTACGAGCAGTACTTC
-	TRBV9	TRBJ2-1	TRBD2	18	CASSADQASSGSINEQFF	TGTGCCAGCAGCGCCGACCAAGCGAGTAGCGGGAGTATCAATGAGCAGTTCTTC
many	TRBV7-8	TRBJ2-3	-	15	CASSLGQRGTDTQYF	TGTGCCAGCAGCTTAGGCCAGCGGGGCACAGATACGCAGTATTTT
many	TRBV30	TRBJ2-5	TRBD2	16	CAWSDGLTSGPETQYF	TGTGCCTGGAGCGACGGTCTGACTAGCGGGCCAGAGACCCAGTACTTC
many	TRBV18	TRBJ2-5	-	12	CASSPDSGTQYF	TGTGCCAGCTCACCGGATTCGGGGACCCAGTACTTC
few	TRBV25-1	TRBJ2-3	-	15	CASSGTQPETDTQYF	TGTGCCAGCAGTGGTACCCAACCTGAGACAGATACGCAGTATTTT
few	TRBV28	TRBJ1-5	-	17	CASSAAHAEGSNQPQHF	TGTGCCAGCAGTGCGGCGCACGCGGAAGGTAGCAATCAGCCCCAGCATTTT